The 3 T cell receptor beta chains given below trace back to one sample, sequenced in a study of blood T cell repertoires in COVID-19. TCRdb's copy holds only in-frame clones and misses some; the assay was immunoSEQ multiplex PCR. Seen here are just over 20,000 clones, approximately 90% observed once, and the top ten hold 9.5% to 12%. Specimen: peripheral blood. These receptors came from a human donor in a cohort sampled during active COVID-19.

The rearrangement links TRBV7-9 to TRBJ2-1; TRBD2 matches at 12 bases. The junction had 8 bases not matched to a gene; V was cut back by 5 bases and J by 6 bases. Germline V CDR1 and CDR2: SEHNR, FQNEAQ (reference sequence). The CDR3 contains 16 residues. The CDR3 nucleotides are TGTGCCAGCAGCCCCCCGGGACTAGCGGGCCTCAATGAGCAGTTCTTC. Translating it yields CASSPPGLAGLNEQFF.

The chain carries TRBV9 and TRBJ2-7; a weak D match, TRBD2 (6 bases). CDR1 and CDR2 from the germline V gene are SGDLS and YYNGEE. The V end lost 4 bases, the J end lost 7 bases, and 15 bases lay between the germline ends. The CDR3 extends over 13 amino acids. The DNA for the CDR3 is TGTGCCAGCAGCCCGTCCGGGGCGGGAGAGCAGTACTTC. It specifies CASSPSGAGEQYF.

The CDR3 loop reads CATSGPGQGTSGYTF. DNA for the CDR3: TGTGCCACCAGTGGTCCGGGACAGGGGACCAGCGGCTACACCTTC. The V gene is TRBV24-1, the J gene TRBJ1-2; 10 bases are a match to TRBD1. This CDR3 is built from 15 residues. V dropped 5 bases and J dropped 8; count of bases not matched to a gene: 10. Germline V gene lookup returns CDR1 KGHDR and CDR2 SFDVKD.